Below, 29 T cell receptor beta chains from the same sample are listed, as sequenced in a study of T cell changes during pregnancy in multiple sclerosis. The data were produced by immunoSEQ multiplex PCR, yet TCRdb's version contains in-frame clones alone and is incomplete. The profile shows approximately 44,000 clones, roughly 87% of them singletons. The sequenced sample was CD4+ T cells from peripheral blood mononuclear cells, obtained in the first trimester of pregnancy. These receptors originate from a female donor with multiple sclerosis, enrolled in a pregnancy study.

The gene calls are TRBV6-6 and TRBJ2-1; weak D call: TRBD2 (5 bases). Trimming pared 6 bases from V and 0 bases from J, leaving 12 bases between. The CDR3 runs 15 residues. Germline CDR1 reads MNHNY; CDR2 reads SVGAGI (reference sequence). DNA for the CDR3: TGTGCCAGCAGACCCGAGGGCGCCTCCTACAATGAGCAGTTCTTC. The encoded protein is CASRPEGASYNEQFF.

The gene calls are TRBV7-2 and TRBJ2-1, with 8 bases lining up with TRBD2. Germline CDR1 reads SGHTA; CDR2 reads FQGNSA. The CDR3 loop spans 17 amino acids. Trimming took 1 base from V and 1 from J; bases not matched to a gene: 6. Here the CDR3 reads CASSLGGAGVSYNEQFF. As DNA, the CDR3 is TGTGCCAGCAGCTTAGGGGGAGCGGGAGTTTCCTACAATGAGCAGTTCTTC.

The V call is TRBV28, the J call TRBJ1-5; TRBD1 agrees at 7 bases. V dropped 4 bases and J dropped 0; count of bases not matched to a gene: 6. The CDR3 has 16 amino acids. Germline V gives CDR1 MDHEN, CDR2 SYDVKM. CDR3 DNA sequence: TGTGCCAGCAGTTCAGTCCAGGGGGGTAGCAATCAGCCCCAGCATTTT. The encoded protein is CASSSVQGGSNQPQHF.

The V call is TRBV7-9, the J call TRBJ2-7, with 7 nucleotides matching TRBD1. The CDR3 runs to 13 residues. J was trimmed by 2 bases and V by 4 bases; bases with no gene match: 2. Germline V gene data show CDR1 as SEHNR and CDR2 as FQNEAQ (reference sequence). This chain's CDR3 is CASSSQGAYEQYF. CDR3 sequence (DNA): TGTGCCAGCAGCTCCCAGGGGGCCTACGAGCAGTACTTC.

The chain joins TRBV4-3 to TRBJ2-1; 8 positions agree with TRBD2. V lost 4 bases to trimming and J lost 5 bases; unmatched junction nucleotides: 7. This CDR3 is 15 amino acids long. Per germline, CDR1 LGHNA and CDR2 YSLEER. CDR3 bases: TGCGCCAGCAGCCCCACTAGCGGAGGAAACAATGAGCAGTTCTTC. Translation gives CASSPTSGGNNEQFF.

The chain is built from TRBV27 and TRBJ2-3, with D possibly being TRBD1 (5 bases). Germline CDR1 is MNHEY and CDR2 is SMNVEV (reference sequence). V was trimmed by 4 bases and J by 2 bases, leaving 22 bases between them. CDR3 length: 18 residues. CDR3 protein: CASSYISVVWGSTDTQYF. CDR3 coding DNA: TGTGCCAGCAGTTATATATCGGTCGTTTGGGGCTCCACAGATACGCAGTATTTT.

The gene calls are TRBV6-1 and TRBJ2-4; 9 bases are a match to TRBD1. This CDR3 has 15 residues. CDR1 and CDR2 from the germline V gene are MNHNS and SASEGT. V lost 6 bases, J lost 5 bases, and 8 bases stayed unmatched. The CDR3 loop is CASSRTGGQENIQYF. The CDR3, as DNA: TGTGCCAGCAGCCGTACAGGGGGCCAGGAAAACATTCAGTACTTC.

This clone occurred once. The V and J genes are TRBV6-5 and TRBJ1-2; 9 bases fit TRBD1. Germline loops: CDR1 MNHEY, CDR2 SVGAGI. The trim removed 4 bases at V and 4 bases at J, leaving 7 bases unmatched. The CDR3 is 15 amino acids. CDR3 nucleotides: TGTGCCAGCAGTTCGGGGACAGGGCGCGGCTATGGCTACACCTTC. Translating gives CASSSGTGRGYGYTF.

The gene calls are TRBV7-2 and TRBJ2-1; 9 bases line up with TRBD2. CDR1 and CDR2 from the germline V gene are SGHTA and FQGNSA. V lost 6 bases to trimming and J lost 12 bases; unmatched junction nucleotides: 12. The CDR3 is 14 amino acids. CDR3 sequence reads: CASSYASGNGRQFF. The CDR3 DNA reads TGTGCCAGCAGTTATGCTAGCGGGAATGGCAGGCAGTTCTTC.

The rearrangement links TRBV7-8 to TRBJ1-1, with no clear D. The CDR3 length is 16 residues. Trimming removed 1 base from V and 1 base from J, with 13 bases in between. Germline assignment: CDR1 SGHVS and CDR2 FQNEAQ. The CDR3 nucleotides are TGTGCCAGCAGCTTAGGGACTCAGAACTCGAACACTGAAGCTTTCTTT. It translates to CASSLGTQNSNTEAFF.

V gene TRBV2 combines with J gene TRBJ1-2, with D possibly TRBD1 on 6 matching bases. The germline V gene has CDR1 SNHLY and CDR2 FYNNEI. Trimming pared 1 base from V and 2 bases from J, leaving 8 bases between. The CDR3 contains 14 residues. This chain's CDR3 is CASSEVGGNYGYTF. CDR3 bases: TGTGCCAGCAGTGAAGTAGGGGGAAACTATGGCTACACCTTC.

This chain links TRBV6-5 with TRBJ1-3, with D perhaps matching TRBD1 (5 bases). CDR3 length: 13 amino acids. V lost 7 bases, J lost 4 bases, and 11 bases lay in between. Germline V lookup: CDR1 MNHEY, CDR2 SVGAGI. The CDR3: CASKTGGGNTIYF. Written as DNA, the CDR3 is TGTGCCAGCAAAACAGGTGGCGGAAACACCATATATTTT.

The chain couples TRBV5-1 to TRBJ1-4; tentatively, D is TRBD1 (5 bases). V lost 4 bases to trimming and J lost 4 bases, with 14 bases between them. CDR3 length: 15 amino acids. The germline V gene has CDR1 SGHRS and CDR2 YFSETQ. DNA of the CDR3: TGCGCCAGCAGCCTGCAGGGATTTGTTAATGAAAAACTGTTTTTT. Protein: CASSLQGFVNEKLFF.

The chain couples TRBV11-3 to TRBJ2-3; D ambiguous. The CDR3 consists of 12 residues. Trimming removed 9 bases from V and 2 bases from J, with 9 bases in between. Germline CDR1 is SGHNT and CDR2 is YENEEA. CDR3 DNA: TGTGCCAGTACGACAACCACAGATACGCAGTATTTT. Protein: CASTTTTDTQYF.

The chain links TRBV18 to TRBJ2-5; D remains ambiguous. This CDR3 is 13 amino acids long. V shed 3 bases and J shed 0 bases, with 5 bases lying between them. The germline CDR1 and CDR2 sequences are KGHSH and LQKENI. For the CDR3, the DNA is TGTGCCAGCTCACCGGGCTACCAAGAGACCCAGTACTTC. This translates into CASSPGYQETQYF. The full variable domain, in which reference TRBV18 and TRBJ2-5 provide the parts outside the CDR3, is NAGVMQNPRHLVRRRGQEARLRCSPMKGHSHVYWYRQLPEEGLKFMVYLQKENIIDESGMPKERFSAEFPKEGPSILRIQQVVRGDSAAYFCASSPGYQETQYFGPGTRLLVL.

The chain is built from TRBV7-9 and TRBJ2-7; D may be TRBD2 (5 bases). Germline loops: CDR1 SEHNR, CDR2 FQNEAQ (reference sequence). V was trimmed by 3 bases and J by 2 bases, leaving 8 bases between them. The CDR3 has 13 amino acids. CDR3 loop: CASSLDGTYEQYF. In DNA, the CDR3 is TGTGCCAGCAGCTTGGACGGGACCTACGAGCAGTACTTC. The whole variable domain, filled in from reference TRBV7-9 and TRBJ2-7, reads DTGVSQNPRHKITKRGQNVTFRCDPISEHNRLYWYRQTLGQGPEFLTYFQNEAQLEKSRLLSDRFSAERPKGSFSTLEIQRTEQGDSAMYLCASSLDGTYEQYFGPGTRLTVT.

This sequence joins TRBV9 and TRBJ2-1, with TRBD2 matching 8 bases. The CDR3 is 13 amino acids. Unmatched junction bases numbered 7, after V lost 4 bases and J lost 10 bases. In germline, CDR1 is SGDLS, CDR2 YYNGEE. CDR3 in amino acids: CASSPDGRGEQFF. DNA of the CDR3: TGTGCCAGCAGCCCGGACGGGAGGGGAGAGCAGTTCTTC.

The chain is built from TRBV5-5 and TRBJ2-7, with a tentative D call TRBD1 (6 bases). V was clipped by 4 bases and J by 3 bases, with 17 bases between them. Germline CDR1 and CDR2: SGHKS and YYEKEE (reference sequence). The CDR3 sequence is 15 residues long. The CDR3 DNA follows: TGTGCCAGCAGCCTGGCCTCAGGGACATTCTACGAGCAGTACTTC. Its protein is CASSLASGTFYEQYF.

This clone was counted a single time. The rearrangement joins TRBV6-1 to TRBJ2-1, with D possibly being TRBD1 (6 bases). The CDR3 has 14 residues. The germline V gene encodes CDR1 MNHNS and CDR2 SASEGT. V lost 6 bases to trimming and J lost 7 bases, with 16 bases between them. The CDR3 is CASRAYAGTNEQFF. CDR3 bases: TGTGCCAGCAGGGCATACGCAGGGACAAATGAGCAGTTCTTC.

This CDR3 is CASSVTGVEQYF. The CDR3 DNA reads TGTGCCAGCAGTGTGACAGGGGTTGAGCAGTACTTC. The chain recombines TRBV2 with TRBJ2-7, with 8 bases identical to TRBD1. V dropped 4 bases and J dropped 7; count of bases not matched to a gene: 3. The CDR3 loop spans 12 amino acids. CDR1 and CDR2 from the germline V gene are SNHLY and FYNNEI.

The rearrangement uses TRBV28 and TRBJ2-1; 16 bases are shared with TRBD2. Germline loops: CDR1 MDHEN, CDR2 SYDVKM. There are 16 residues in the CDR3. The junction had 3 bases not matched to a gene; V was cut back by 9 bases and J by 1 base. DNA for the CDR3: TGTGCCAGTTTGGGACTAGCGGGAGGGTCCTACAATGAGCAGTTCTTC. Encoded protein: CASLGLAGGSYNEQFF.

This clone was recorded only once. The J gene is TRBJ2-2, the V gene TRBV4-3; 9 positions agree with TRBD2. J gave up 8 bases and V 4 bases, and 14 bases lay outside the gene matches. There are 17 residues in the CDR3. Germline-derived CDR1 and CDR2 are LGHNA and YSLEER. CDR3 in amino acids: CASSRTSGSSVGGELFF. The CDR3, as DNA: TGCGCCAGCAGCCGAACTAGCGGGTCCTCCGTGGGAGGGGAGCTGTTTTTT.

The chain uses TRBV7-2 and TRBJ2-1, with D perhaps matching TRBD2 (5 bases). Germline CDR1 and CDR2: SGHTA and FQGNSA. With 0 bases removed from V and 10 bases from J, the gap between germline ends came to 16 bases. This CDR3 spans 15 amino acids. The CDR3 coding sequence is TGTGCCAGCAGCTTAGCTGAGCGCGCTACGGGGGAGCAGTTCTTC. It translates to CASSLAERATGEQFF.

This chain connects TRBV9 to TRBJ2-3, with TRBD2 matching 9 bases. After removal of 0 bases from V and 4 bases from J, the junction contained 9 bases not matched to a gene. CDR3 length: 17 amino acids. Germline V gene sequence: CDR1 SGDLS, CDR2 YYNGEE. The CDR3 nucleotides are TGTGCCAGCAGCGTAGTTGTAGCGGGAGTAGGAGCAGATACGCAGTATTTT. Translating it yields CASSVVVAGVGADTQYF.

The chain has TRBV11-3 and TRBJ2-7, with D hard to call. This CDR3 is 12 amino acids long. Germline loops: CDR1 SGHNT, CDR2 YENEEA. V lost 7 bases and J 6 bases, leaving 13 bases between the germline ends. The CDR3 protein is CASTLTSGEQYF. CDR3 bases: TGTGCCAGCACCTTGACATCTGGCGAGCAGTACTTC. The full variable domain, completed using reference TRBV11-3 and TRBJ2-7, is EAGVVQSPRYKIIEKKQPVAFWCNPISGHNTLYWYLQNLGQGPELLIRYENEEAVDDSQLPKDRFSAERLKGVDSTLKIQPAELGDSAVYLCASTLTSGEQYFGPGTRLTVT.

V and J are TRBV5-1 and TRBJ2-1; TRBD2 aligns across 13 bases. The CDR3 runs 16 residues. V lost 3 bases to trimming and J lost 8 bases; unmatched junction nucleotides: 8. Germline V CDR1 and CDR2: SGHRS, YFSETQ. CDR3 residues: CASSSLAGGPTHEQFF. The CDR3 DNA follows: TGCGCCAGCAGCTCACTAGCGGGAGGGCCTACGCATGAGCAGTTCTTC.

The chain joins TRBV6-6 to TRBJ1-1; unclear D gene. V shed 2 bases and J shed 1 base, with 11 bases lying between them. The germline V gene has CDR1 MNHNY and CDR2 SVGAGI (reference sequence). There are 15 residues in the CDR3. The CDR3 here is CASSYPTAENTEAFF. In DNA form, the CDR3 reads TGTGCCAGCAGTTACCCCACAGCGGAGAACACTGAAGCTTTCTTT.

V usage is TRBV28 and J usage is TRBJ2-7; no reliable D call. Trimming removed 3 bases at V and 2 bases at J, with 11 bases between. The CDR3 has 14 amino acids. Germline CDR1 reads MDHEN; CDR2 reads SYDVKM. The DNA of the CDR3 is TGTGCCAGCAGTTTCGTCGGGTTTACCTACGAGCAGTACTTC. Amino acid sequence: CASSFVGFTYEQYF. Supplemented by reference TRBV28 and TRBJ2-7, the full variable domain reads DVKVTQSSRYLVKRTGEKVFLECVQDMDHENMFWYRQDPGLGLRLIYFSYDVKMKEKGDIPEGYSVSREKKERFSLILESASTNQTSMYLCASSFVGFTYEQYFGPGTRLTVT.

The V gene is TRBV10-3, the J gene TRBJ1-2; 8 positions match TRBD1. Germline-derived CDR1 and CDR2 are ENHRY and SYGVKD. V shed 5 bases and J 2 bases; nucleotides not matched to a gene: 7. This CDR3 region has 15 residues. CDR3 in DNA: TGTGCCATCAGTAACGCGGACAGGGCCAACTATGGCTACACCTTC. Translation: CAISNADRANYGYTF.